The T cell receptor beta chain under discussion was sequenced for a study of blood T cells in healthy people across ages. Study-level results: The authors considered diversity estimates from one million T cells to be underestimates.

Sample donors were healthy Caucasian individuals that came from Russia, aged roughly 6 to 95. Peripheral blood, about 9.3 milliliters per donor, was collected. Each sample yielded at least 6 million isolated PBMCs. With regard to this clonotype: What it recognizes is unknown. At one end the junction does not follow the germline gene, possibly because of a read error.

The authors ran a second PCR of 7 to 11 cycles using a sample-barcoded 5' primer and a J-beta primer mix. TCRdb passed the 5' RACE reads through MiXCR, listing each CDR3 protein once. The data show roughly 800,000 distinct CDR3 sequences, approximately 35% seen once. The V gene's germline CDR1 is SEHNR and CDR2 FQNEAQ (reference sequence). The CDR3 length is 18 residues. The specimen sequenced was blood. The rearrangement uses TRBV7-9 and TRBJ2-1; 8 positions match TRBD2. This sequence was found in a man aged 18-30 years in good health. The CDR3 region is CASSLRALVAGLLNEPFF. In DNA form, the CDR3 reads TGTGCCAGCAGCCTAAGGGCCTTGGTAGCGGGGTTACTAAATGAGCCGTTCTTC.